The 5 T cell receptor beta chains listed next were all sequenced from one sample in a study of T-cell memory formation after mild COVID-19. One entry per CDR3 protein results from TCRdb running MiXCR on the 5' RACE reads. Of roughly 150,000 distinct CDR3 sequences listed, about 14% are singletons. Input material: PBMCs or a T cell subset sorted from them (not recorded which). These receptors were taken from an adult woman who had mild COVID-19 (a few samples of this study predate the infection). Cell type and time point are not known.

This clonotype was observed at least ten times. V usage is TRBV20-1 and J usage is TRBJ2-3, with a possible D match to TRBD2 (6 bases). V dropped 3 bases and J dropped 3 bases, with 22 bases sitting between them. The CDR3 consists of 17 residues. Germline V gives CDR1 DFQATT, CDR2 SNEGSKA (reference sequence). The CDR3 here is CSARGGWASSSTDTQYF. CDR3 DNA: TGCAGTGCTAGGGGGGGTTGGGCCTCGAGTTCGACAGATACGCAGTATTTT.

This clonotype appeared many times. The V gene is TRBV9, the J gene TRBJ2-1, with TRBD2 as a possible D gene (5 bases). The length of the CDR3 is 14 residues. Germline loops: CDR1 SGDLS, CDR2 YYNGEE. With 4 bases removed from V and 5 bases from J, the gap between germline ends came to 13 bases. CDR3 amino acids: CASSRGSPDNEQFF. The CDR3 DNA is TGTGCCAGCAGCAGAGGGAGTCCCGACAATGAGCAGTTCTTC.

The chain couples TRBV7-9 to TRBJ1-5; tentatively, D is TRBD1 (6 bases). In germline, CDR1 is SEHNR, CDR2 FQNEAQ (reference sequence). Trimming took off 3 bases at V and 7 bases at J, with 22 bases between the two ends. CDR3 length: 17 residues. The CDR3 here is CASSLGRFGQGRQPQHF. In DNA form, the CDR3 reads TGTGCCAGCAGCTTGGGGAGATTTGGTCAGGGGAGGCAGCCCCAGCATTTT.

J is TRBJ2-1 and V is TRBV10-3, with 8 positions matching TRBD1. CDR1 and CDR2 from the germline V gene are ENHRY and SYGVKD. The CDR3 length is 14 residues. After removal of 3 bases from V and 6 bases from J, the junction contained 4 bases not matched to a gene. The CDR3 region is CAISEQGVANEQFF. Here the CDR3 DNA reads TGTGCCATCAGTGAACAGGGGGTTGCCAATGAGCAGTTCTTC.

This clonotype was detected only a few times. The chain carries TRBV29-1 and TRBJ2-3; 7 bases are a match to TRBD1. In germline, CDR1 is SQVTM, CDR2 ANQGSEA. Losses at the gene ends were 1 base for V and 3 bases for J; bases not matched to a gene: 10. The CDR3 is 16 residues long. The chain's CDR3 is CSVEGVPGQITDTQYF. The CDR3 DNA sequence: TGCAGCGTTGAAGGTGTTCCGGGACAGATTACAGATACGCAGTATTTT.